This is a list of T cell receptor beta chains from one sample in a study of cytomegalovirus exposure and HLA in healthy donors. Using immunoSEQ multiplex PCR, the repertoire was profiled, and TCRdb retains in-frame clones only, with some absent. The profile shows about 200,000 clones, about 83% of them singletons. Sequences were obtained from PBMCs. These receptors came from a girl aged 10-17 years in good health and CMV-seronegative. Each CDR3 is given with its conserved first and last residue.

TRBV5-1	TRBJ1-2	CASSPRTGQGYTF
TRBV7-2	TRBJ1-2	CASSLAGRTGAFYGYTF
TRBV5-1	TRBJ2-5	CASSFGGTGGETQYF
TRBV19	TRBJ1-1	CASSPRRVDTEAFF
TRBV2	TRBJ1-2	CASSVEGGYGYTF
TRBV5-1	TRBJ2-1	CASTPALGSYNEQFF
TRBV10-3	TRBJ2-5	CAISDGPGGTQYF
TRBV5-1	TRBJ2-7	CASSFDRVYEQYF
TRBV4-3	TRBJ2-3	CASSQESIRGGPADTQYF
TRBV2	TRBJ1-3	CASSDQGAPGNTIYF
TRBV7-9	TRBJ1-1	CASSRPGGRPNTEAFF
TRBV4-1	TRBJ1-1	CASSQLGQGNTEAFF
TRBV5-1	TRBJ1-6	CASSLSGTLHF
TRBV9	TRBJ2-3	CASSVERGSTDTQYF
TRBV7-9	TRBJ2-3	CASSLVQASTDTQYF
TRBV6-5	TRBJ2-7	CASKRQGSGEQYF
TRBV7-2	TRBJ2-7	CASSWETSRYEQYF
TRBV7-6	TRBJ2-1	CASSLATGAYNEQFF
TRBV4-1	TRBJ1-2	CASSQDLRERGYTF
TRBV6-4	TRBJ2-7	CASKPTGGVDPHSVEQYF
TRBV4-1	TRBJ1-5	CASSQEGGAGQPQHF
TRBV7-9	TRBJ1-1	CSSSYRDNEAFF
TRBV19	TRBJ1-2	CASTDRGGWNYGYTF
TRBV5-4	TRBJ1-6	CASGYGGSYNSPLHF
TRBV7-2	TRBJ1-6	CASSLTTGVNSPLHF
TRBV7-2	TRBJ2-3	CASSHNIASYIRPDTQYF
TRBV28	TRBJ2-7	CASSLADYEQYF
TRBV7-2	TRBJ1-2	CASSLEVQGSYTF
TRBV7-9	TRBJ2-5	CATGLGQTQYF
TRBV6-5	TRBJ2-7	CASIKVAGYYEQYF
TRBV6-1	TRBJ2-5	CASSEGISHYF
TRBV6-4	TRBJ1-6	CASSDFAGDSPLHF
TRBV6-4	TRBJ2-2	CASSDLAGRNTGELFF
TRBV5-5	TRBJ2-6	CASTPRFAPGANVLTF
TRBV6-1	TRBJ2-3	CASSRGPFSTDTQYF
TRBV5-1	TRBJ2-1	CASSSRALAGGPGNEQFF
TRBV7-3	TRBJ2-1	CASSPGTSGNEQFF
TRBV5-1	TRBJ1-2	CASSEDRSYRAGYTF
TRBV30	TRBJ1-1	CAWTGQMNTEAFF
TRBV6-5	TRBJ1-6	CASSYYWPSPLHF
TRBV2	TRBJ1-1	CASRVGGGYTEAFF
TRBV29-1	TRBJ2-2	CSVELGREGTGELFF
TRBV6-6	TRBJ1-1	CASRETQGNTEAFF
TRBV4-2	TRBJ2-1	CASSRDRTSQNEQFF
TRBV9	TRBJ1-2	CASSVGLGQGYGYTF
TRBV19	TRBJ2-7	CASSQNQYGTGYLQYF
TRBV28	TRBJ1-5	CASSLGQGYRQPQHF
TRBV28	TRBJ2-5	CATRSGGLETQYF
TRBV7-2	TRBJ2-3	CASSLDRSTDTQYF
TRBV5-1	TRBJ1-5	CASSLLGGTNQPQHF
TRBV19	TRBJ2-7	CASSITGTGTREQYF
TRBV5-5	TRBJ2-3	CASSLLRISGGSTDTQYF
TRBV9	TRBJ1-1	CASSSIEGRDTEAFF
TRBV29-1	TRBJ1-2	CSVRGNYGYTF
TRBV7-8	TRBJ1-4	CASSYNQGVSGEKLFF